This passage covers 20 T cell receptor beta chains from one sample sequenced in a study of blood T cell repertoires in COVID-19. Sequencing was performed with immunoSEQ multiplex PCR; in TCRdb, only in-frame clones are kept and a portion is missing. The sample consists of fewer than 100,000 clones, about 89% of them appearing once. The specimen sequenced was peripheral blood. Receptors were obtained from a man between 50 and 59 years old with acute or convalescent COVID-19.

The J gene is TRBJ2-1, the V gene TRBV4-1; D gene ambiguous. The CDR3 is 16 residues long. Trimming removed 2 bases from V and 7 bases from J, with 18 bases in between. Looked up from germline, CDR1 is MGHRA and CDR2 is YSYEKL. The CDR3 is CASSQSSVSPINEQFF. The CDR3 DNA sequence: TGCGCCAGCAGCCAATCGAGTGTGTCGCCCATTAATGAGCAGTTCTTC.

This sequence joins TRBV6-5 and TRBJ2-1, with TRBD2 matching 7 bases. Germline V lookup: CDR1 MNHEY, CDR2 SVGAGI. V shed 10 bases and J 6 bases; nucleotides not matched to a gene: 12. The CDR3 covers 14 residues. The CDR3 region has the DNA TGTGCCACGGAGGTGGCTAGCGGAGGCAATGAGCAGTTCTTC. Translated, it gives CATEVASGGNEQFF.

The DNA for the CDR3 is TGTGCCAGCAGCGTCGGACAGGGGGCATCAGATACGCAGTATTTT. Its translation: CASSVGQGASDTQYF. The chain couples TRBV11-3 to TRBJ2-3; 11 bases are a match to TRBD1. The trim removed 5 bases at V and 4 bases at J, leaving 5 bases unmatched. Per the germline V gene, CDR1 is SGHNT and CDR2 is YENEEA. CDR3 length: 15 residues.

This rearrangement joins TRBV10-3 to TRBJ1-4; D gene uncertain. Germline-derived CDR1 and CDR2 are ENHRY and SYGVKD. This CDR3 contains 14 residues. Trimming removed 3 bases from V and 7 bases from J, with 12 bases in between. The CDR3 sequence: CAISEGGEGEKLFF. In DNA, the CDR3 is TGTGCCATCAGTGAAGGCGGGGAGGGTGAAAAACTGTTTTTT.

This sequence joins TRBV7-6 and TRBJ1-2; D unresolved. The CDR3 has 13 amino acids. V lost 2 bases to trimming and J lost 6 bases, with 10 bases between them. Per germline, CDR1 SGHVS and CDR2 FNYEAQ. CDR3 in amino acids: CASSLRELDGYTF. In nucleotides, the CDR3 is TGTGCCAGCAGCTTAAGGGAGTTAGATGGCTACACCTTC.

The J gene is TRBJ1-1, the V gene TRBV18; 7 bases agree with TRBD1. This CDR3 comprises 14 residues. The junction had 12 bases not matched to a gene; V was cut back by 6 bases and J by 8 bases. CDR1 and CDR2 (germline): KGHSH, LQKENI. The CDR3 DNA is TGTGCCAGCTCGCCGGACAGGATTACAGCGGAAGCTTTCTTT. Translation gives CASSPDRITAEAFF.

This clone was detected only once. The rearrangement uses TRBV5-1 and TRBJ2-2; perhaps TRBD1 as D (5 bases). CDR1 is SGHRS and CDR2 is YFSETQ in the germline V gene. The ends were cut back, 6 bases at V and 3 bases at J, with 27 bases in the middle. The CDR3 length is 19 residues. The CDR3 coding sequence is TGCGCCAGCAACAGACAGTCGTGGGCCAACGACATCCACACCGGGGAGCTGTTTTTT. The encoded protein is CASNRQSWANDIHTGELFF.

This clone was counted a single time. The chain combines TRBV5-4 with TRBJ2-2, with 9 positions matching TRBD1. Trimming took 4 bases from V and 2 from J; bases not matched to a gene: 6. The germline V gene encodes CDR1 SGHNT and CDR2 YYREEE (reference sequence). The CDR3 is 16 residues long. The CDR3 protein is CASSLGTGPNTGELFF. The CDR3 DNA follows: TGTGCCAGCAGCCTCGGGACAGGGCCTAACACCGGGGAGCTGTTTTTT. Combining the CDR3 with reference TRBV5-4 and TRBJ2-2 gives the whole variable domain ETGVTQSPTHLIKTRGQQVTLRCSSQSGHNTVSWYQQALGQGPQFIFQYYREEENGRGNFPPRFSGLQFPNYSSELNVNALELDDSALYLCASSLGTGPNTGELFFGEGSRLTVL.

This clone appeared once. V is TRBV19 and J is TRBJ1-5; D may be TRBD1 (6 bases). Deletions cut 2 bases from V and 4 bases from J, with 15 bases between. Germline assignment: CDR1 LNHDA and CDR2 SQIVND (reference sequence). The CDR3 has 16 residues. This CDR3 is CASSIWQGQGNQPQHF. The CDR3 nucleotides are TGTGCCAGTAGTATATGGCAGGGGCAGGGTAATCAGCCCCAGCATTTT.

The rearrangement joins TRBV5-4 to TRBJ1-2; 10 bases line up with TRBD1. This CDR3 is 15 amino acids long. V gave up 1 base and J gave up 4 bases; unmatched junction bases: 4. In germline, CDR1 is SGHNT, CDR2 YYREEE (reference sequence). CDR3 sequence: CASSLRQGAGYGYTF. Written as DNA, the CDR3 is TGTGCCAGCAGCTTGCGACAGGGGGCCGGCTATGGCTACACCTTC.

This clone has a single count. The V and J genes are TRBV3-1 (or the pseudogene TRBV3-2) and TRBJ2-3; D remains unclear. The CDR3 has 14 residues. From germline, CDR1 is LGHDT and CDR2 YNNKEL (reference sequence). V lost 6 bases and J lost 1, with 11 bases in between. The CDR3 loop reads CASRRNGGTDTQYF. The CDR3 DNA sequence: TGTGCCAGCAGACGGAATGGAGGCACAGATACGCAGTATTTT.

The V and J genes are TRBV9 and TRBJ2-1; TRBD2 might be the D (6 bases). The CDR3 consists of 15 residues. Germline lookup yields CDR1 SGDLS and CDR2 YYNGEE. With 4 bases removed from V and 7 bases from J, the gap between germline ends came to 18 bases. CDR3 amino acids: CASSPTRLARNEQFF. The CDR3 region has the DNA TGTGCCAGCAGCCCCACCCGGCTAGCGAGGAATGAGCAGTTCTTC.

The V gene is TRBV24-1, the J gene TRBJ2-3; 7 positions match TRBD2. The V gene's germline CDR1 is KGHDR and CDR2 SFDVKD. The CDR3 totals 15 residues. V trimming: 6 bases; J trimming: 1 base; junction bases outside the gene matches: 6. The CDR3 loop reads CATSKRGGGTDTQYF. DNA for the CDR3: TGTGCCACCAGTAAACGGGGAGGGGGCACAGATACGCAGTATTTT.

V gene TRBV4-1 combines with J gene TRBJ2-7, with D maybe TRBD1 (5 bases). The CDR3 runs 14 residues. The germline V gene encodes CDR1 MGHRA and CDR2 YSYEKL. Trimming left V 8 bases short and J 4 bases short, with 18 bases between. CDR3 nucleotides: TGCGCCAGCTCTCAAGGGGCAGGGTCGTACGAGCAGTACTTC. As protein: CASSQGAGSYEQYF.

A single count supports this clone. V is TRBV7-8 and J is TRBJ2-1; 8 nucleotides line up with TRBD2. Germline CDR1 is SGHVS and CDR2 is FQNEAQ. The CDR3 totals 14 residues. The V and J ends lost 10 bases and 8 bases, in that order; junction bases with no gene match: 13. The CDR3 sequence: CATRPREDLDEQFF. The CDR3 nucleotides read TGTGCCACCCGCCCGCGGGAGGATCTGGATGAGCAGTTCTTC.

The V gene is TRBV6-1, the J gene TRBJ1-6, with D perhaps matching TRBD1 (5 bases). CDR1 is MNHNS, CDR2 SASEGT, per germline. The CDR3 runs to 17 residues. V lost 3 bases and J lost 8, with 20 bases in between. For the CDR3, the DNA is TGTGCCAGCAGTGAGGTGCCCCCTCAGGGTGGAGATTCACCCCTCCACTTT. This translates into CASSEVPPQGGDSPLHF.

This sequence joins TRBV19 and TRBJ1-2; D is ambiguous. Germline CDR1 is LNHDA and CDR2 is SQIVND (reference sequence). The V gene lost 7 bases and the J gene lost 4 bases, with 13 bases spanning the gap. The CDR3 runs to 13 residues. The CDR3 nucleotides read TGTGCCAGTAACCTTAGAGGGTTCTATGGCTACACCTTC. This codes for CASNLRGFYGYTF. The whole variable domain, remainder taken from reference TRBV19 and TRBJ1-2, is DGGITQSPKYLFRKEGQNVTLSCEQNLNHDAMYWYRQDPGQGLRLIYYSQIVNDFQKGDIAEGYSVSREKKESFPLTVTSAQKNPTAFYLCASNLRGFYGYTFGSGTRLTVV.

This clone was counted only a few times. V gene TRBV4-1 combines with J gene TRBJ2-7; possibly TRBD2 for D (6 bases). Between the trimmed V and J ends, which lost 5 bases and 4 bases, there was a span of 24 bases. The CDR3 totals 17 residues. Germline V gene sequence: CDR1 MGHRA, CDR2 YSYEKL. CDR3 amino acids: CASSSMGGPSPPYEQYF. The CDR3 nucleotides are TGCGCCAGCAGCTCTATGGGGGGTCCCTCCCCCCCTTACGAGCAGTACTTC.

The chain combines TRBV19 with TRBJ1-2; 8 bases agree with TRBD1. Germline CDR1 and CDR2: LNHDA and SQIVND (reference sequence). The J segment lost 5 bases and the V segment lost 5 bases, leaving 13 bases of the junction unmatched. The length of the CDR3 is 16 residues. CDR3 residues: CASSSPDRELSYGYTF. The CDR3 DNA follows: TGTGCCAGTAGTTCCCCGGACAGGGAGCTATCTTATGGCTACACCTTC.

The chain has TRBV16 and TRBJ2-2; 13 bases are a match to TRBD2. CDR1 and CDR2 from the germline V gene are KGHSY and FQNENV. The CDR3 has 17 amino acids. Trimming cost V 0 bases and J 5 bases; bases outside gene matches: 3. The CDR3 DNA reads TGTGCCAGCAGCCAATCCGGACTAGCGGGAGAAACCGGGGAGCTGTTTTTT. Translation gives CASSQSGLAGETGELFF.